The 5 T cell receptor beta chains in this list originate from one sample, sequenced in a study of graft-versus-host responses after intestinal transplantation. These receptors' targets are unknown. Sequenced by immunoSEQ multiplex PCR; TCRdb stores in-frame clones only, minus some. The table has some 93,000 clones, around 90% seen once; the top ten hold under 0.55%. Material: unstimulated CD8+ T cells sorted from spleen or lymph node cells, obtained before intestinal transplant. Receptor source: a human donor who received an intestinal transplant.

This chain joins TRBV4-1 and TRBJ2-1; 10 nucleotides line up with TRBD2. V was pared by 0 bases and J by 10 bases, with 9 bases of the junction left unmatched. The CDR3 spans 16 residues. Germline CDR1 reads MGHRA; CDR2 reads YSYEKL. CDR3 sequence reads: CASSQEGLAGVSEQFF. DNA for the CDR3: TGCGCCAGCAGCCAAGAAGGGCTAGCGGGAGTCAGCGAGCAGTTCTTC.

The J gene is TRBJ1-4, the V gene TRBV13; D possibly corresponds to TRBD1 (6 bases). Trimming took off 5 bases at V and 4 bases at J, with 11 bases between the two ends. Germline assignment: CDR1 PRHDT and CDR2 FYEKMQ (reference sequence). CDR3 size: 14 residues. Here the CDR3 reads CASSQDSLNEKLFF. As DNA, the CDR3 is TGTGCCAGCAGCCAGGACAGCCTTAATGAAAAACTGTTTTTT. Looking up the rest from reference TRBV13 and TRBJ1-4 gives the full variable domain: AAGVIQSPRHLIKEKRETATLKCYPIPRHDTVYWYQQGPGQDPQFLISFYEKMQSDKGSIPDRFSAQQFSDYHSELNMSSLELGDSALYFCASSQDSLNEKLFFGSGTQLSVL.

This chain uses TRBV9 with TRBJ2-1, with 11 bases that match TRBD2. The CDR3 has 17 residues. CDR1 and CDR2 (germline): SGDLS, YYNGEE. Trimming removed 0 bases from V and 5 bases from J; junction bases left unmatched: 7. The CDR3 sequence is CASSVELAGELDNEQFF. The CDR3 DNA follows: TGTGCCAGCAGCGTAGAACTAGCGGGAGAGCTCGACAATGAGCAGTTCTTC.

This clone was seen only once. The chain recombines TRBV30 with TRBJ1-4; possible D gene TRBD1, 6 bases. Germline lookup yields CDR1 GTSNPN and CDR2 SVGIG (reference sequence). The ends were cut back, 0 bases at V and 7 bases at J, with 18 bases in the middle. CDR3 length: 16 amino acids. CDR3 protein: CAWSVRWGGTGEKLFF. DNA of the CDR3: TGTGCCTGGAGTGTACGTTGGGGGGGCACGGGTGAAAAACTGTTTTTT.

The chain uses TRBV27 and TRBJ2-2, with 7 bases fitting TRBD2. In germline, CDR1 is MNHEY, CDR2 SMNVEV (reference sequence). With V trimmed by 7 bases and J by 0 bases, 11 bases remained unmatched. The CDR3 contains 17 residues. The CDR3 nucleotides read TGTGCCAGCACCATAAGTAGCGGACTAGCGAACACCGGGGAGCTGTTTTTT. Residues: CASTISSGLANTGELFF.